This T cell receptor beta chain was captured by sequencing in a study of T cell responses to AZD1222 COVID-19 vaccine. Findings of the study overall: Females outnumbered males among donors, who were mostly white British; clonal diversity was possibly underestimated. CD4 TCRs associated with vaccination spanned spike, dominating at 160-218 and 743-854.

Data came from immunoSEQ multiplex PCR; TCRdb stores just in-frame clones and leaves some out. The table shows tens of thousands of clones, with 70% to 90% occurring only once. Note on this clone: Its antigen remains unknown.

The clonotype originates from an adult who received the MenACWY meningococcal vaccine as a control. The source was peripheral blood, collected 28 days after the second dose of the MenACWY control vaccine.

CDR3: CASSPRVGAYEQYF. The CDR3 DNA reads as TGTGCCAGCAGCCCCAGGGTGGGCGCCTACGAGCAGTACTTC. J is TRBJ2-7 and V is TRBV27; D is possibly TRBD1 (5 bases). Trimming left V 6 bases short and J 2 bases short, with 14 bases between. Germline V gene data show CDR1 as MNHEY and CDR2 as SMNVEV (reference sequence). The length of the CDR3 is 14 residues.